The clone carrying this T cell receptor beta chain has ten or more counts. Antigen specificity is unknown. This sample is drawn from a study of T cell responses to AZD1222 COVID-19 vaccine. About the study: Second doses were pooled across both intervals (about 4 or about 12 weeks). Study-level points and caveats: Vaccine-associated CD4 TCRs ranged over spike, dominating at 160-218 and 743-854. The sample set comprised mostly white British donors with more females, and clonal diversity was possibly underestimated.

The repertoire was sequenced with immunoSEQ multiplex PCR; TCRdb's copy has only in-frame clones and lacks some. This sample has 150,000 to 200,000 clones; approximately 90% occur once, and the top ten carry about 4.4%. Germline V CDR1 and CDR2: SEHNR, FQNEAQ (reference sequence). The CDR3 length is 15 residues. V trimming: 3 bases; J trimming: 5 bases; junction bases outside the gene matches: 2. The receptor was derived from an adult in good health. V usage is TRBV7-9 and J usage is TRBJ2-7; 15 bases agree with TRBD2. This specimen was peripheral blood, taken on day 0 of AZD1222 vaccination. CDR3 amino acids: CASSFRTSGRDEQYF. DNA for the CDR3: TGTGCCAGCAGCTTCCGGACTAGCGGGAGGGACGAGCAGTACTTC.